This entry lists 9 T cell receptor beta chains sequenced from one sample in a study of CD8+ T cells in alopecia areata. Documented treatment: oral pan-JAK inhibitor, 5-10 mg twice daily. Following RNA extraction, reverse transcription yielded cDNA that acted as the sequencing template. Using immunoSEQ multiplex PCR, the repertoire was profiled, and TCRdb retains in-frame clones only, with some absent. The sample shows about 180,000 clones, approximately 55% of them seen only once. The input for sequencing was CD8+ T cells sorted from blood, taken at week 24, from a patient treated with tofacitinib. The receptors shown here come from a human donor with alopecia areata.

The rearrangement joins TRBV5-1 to TRBJ2-2; tentative D call: TRBD1 (6 bases). The V end lost 4 bases, the J end lost 4 bases, and 11 bases lay between the germline ends. The CDR3 is made up of 14 amino acids. Germline-derived CDR1 and CDR2 are SGHRS and YFSETQ. CDR3 sequence reads: CASSPSTGTGELFF. CDR3 sequence (DNA): TGCGCCAGCAGCCCTTCGACAGGCACCGGGGAGCTGTTTTTT.

There are a few counts of this clone. This chain links TRBV5-6 with TRBJ1-5; D is unclear. Trimming cost V 0 bases and J 7 bases, with 8 bases left between them. CDR1 is SGHDT and CDR2 is YYEEEE in the germline V gene. This CDR3 comprises 13 residues. This CDR3 reads CASSLDPKQPQHF. CDR3 DNA: TGTGCCAGCAGCTTGGACCCAAAACAGCCCCAGCATTTT.

This clone was counted between two and nine times. This same CDR3 is encoded by further DNA sequences in the sample. V and J are TRBV7-3 and TRBJ2-2; D is ambiguous. Germline assignment: CDR1 SGHTA and CDR2 FQGTGA. Trimming removed 4 bases at V and 2 bases at J, with 2 bases between. CDR3 length: 12 residues. CDR3 sequence (DNA): TGTGCCAGCAGCTCAAACACCGGGGAGCTGTTTTTT. It codes for CASSSNTGELFF.

The chain carries TRBV5-1 and TRBJ1-5; 7 positions agree with TRBD1. Germline V gives CDR1 SGHRS, CDR2 YFSETQ. CDR3 length: 15 amino acids. Trimming took 1 base from V and 3 from J; bases not matched to a gene: 4. The CDR3 here is CASSLTGTDNQPQHF. CDR3 sequence (DNA): TGCGCCAGCAGCTTGACCGGGACAGACAATCAGCCCCAGCATTTT.

The gene calls are TRBV2 and TRBJ2-3, with no clear D. Germline CDR1 is SNHLY and CDR2 is FYNNEI. The V end was cut by 0 bases, the J end by 0 bases, with 4 bases between. The CDR3 covers 14 residues. CDR3 in DNA: TGTGCCAGCAGTGAAGCTCCTAGCACAGATACGCAGTATTTT. Encoded protein: CASSEAPSTDTQYF. Using reference TRBV2 and TRBJ2-3 for the parts outside the CDR3, the full variable domain is EPEVTQTPSHQVTQMGQEVILRCVPISNHLYFYWYRQILGQKVEFLVSFYNNEISEKSEIFDDQFSVERPDGSNFTLKIRSTKLEDSAMYFCASSEAPSTDTQYFGPGTRLTVL.

The genes are TRBV9 and TRBJ2-2, with D maybe TRBD2 (5 bases). V shed 4 bases and J shed 4 bases, with 17 bases lying between them. This CDR3 has 16 residues. Germline loops: CDR1 SGDLS, CDR2 YYNGEE. The CDR3 bases are TGTGCCAGCAGCCTAACCCGAGAGGGCCGCACCGGGGAGCTGTTTTTT. Translating gives CASSLTREGRTGELFF.

Only a few counts were recorded for this clone. The V and J genes are TRBV7-7 and TRBJ2-2, with D uncertain. The CDR3 length is 14 residues. With 5 bases removed from V and 1 base from J, the gap between germline ends came to 8 bases. Germline loops: CDR1 SSHAT, CDR2 FNYEAQ (reference sequence). The CDR3 coding sequence is TGTGCCAGCAGCCAGAGTGAGAACACCGGGGAGCTGTTTTTT. This gives the protein CASSQSENTGELFF. Full variable domain (missing parts from reference TRBV7-7 and TRBJ2-2): GAGVSQSPRYKVTKRGQDVTLRCDPISSHATLYWYQQALGQGPEFLTYFNYEAQPDKSGLPSDRFSAERPEGSISTLTIQRTEQRDSAMYRCASSQSENTGELFFGEGSRLTVL.

This chain connects TRBV27 to TRBJ2-3; D gene unclear. The CDR3 runs 16 residues. Looked up from germline, CDR1 is MNHEY and CDR2 is SMNVEV (reference sequence). V was trimmed by 6 bases and J by 0 bases, leaving 16 bases between them. This CDR3 reads CASSLGYPPSTDTQYF. For the CDR3, the DNA is TGTGCCAGCAGCTTGGGCTATCCTCCTAGCACAGATACGCAGTATTTT.

This clone has just a few counts. DNA for the CDR3: TGTGCCAGCAGGATGGGGGACAGGGCCGCGGAGAGGGAGCAGTACTTC. It yields the protein CASRMGDRAAEREQYF. V and J are TRBV7-9 and TRBJ2-7, with 9 bases identical to TRBD1. CDR1 SEHNR and CDR2 FQNEAQ come from the germline V gene (reference sequence). The CDR3 totals 16 residues. V trimming: 6 bases; J trimming: 7 bases; junction bases outside the gene matches: 16.